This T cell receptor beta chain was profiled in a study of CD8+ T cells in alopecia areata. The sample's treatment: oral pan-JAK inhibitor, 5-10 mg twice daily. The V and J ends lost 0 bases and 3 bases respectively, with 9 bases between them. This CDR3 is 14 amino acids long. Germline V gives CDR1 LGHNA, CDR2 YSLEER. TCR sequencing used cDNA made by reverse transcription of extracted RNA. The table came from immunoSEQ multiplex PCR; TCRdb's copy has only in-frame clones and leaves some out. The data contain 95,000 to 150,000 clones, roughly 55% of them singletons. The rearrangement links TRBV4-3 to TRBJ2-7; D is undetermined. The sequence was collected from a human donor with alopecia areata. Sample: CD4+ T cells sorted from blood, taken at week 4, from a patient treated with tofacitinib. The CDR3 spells CASSQDRRSYEQYF. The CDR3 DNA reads TGCGCCAGCAGCCAAGATCGTCGGAGCTACGAGCAGTACTTC.